Below are 14 T cell receptor beta chains sequenced from a single sample in a study of spatial heterogeneity in lung cancer. TCRdb fed the 5' RACE reads into MiXCR, producing one record per CDR3 protein. The table has tens of thousands of distinct CDR3 sequences, 10% to 15% seen once. The time point was: sample taken at primary tumor resection. Whole RNA, isolated from tumor, nontumor lung or frozen PBMC, was sequenced without prior sorting. This material consisted of PBMCs, taken at surgery. The receptors were sampled from a male donor with early-stage non-small cell lung cancer.

This clonotype has only a few counts. The chain joins TRBV7-3 to TRBJ2-1; TRBD1 is a possible D gene (6 bases). From germline, CDR1 is SGHTA and CDR2 FQGTGA. The CDR3 spans 13 residues. V was cut by 2 bases and J by 7 bases, with 9 bases left in between. The CDR3 protein is CASSLSRGNEQFF. As DNA, the CDR3 is TGTGCCAGCAGCTTATCCAGGGGAAATGAGCAGTTCTTC.

This clonotype has more than one count but fewer than ten. The chain is built from TRBV11-2 and TRBJ1-4, with 7 nucleotides matching TRBD1. This CDR3 region has 15 residues. The ends lost 5 bases at V and 3 bases at J; junction bases unmatched: 6. Looked up from germline, CDR1 is SGHAT and CDR2 is FQNNGV. CDR3 region: CASSPQGMANEKLFF. CDR3 coding DNA: TGTGCCAGCAGCCCACAGGGGATGGCTAATGAAAAACTGTTTTTT.

The CDR3 protein is CASTSGTPTDTQYF. The CDR3 coding sequence is TGTGCCAGCACCTCCGGGACTCCCACAGATACGCAGTATTTT. V gene TRBV6-2 or TRBV6-3 combines with J gene TRBJ2-3; tentatively, D is TRBD2 (6 bases). The CDR3 length is 14 residues. The germline V gene has CDR1 MNHEY and CDR2 SVGEGT. The V gene lost 7 bases and the J gene lost 2 bases, with 13 bases spanning the gap.

This clonotype has more than one count but fewer than ten. The chain joins TRBV7-8 to TRBJ1-4; TRBD1 is a possible D gene (6 bases). Germline loops: CDR1 SGHVS, CDR2 FQNEAQ. V dropped 5 bases and J dropped 10 bases, with 17 bases sitting between them. The CDR3 runs 14 residues. The CDR3 loop is CASSGTGGGGKLFF. The DNA for the CDR3 is TGTGCCAGCAGCGGTACTGGGGGCGGAGGAAAACTGTTTTTT.

The V gene is TRBV5-1, the J gene TRBJ1-6; D possibly corresponds to TRBD1 (6 bases). The ends were cut back, 0 bases at V and 8 bases at J, with 15 bases in the middle. The CDR3 is 16 residues long. Germline CDR1 SGHRS, CDR2 YFSETQ. Written as DNA, the CDR3 is TGCGCCAGCAGCTTGGATGCGGACAGCCGATATTCACCCCTCCACTTT. Its protein product is CASSLDADSRYSPLHF.

This clonotype appeared many times. V and J are TRBV20-1 and TRBJ2-7; 10 nucleotides match TRBD1. This CDR3 has 13 residues. Germline assignment: CDR1 DFQATT and CDR2 SNEGSKA (reference sequence). V shed 6 bases, J shed 0 bases, and the junction held 2 bases outside the gene matches. CDR3 protein: CSAWTGGSYEQYF. CDR3 nucleotide sequence: TGCAGTGCGTGGACAGGGGGCTCCTACGAGCAGTACTTC.

This clonotype has ten or more counts. The rearrangement links TRBV7-9 to TRBJ2-7; no firm D call. CDR3 size: 13 residues. V lost 4 bases to trimming and J lost 3 bases, with 10 bases between them. The germline V gene encodes CDR1 SEHNR and CDR2 FQNEAQ (reference sequence). CDR3 region: CASSSDGYYEQYF. The DNA of the CDR3 is TGTGCCAGCAGCTCGGACGGTTACTACGAGCAGTACTTC.

J is TRBJ2-3 and V is TRBV7-9; 7 nucleotides agree with TRBD2. V shed 5 bases and J 2 bases; nucleotides not matched to a gene: 10. The CDR3 sequence is 16 residues long. Germline V gene data show CDR1 as SEHNR and CDR2 as FQNEAQ (reference sequence). CDR3 loop: CASSPSGEQITDTQYF. CDR3 in DNA: TGTGCCAGCAGCCCCAGCGGGGAGCAAATCACAGATACGCAGTATTTT.

In its sample, this clonotype was seen a few times. The J gene is TRBJ1-4, the V gene TRBV6-6; weak D call: TRBD1 (6 bases). V shed 7 bases and J shed 8 bases, with 20 bases lying between them. The CDR3 covers 15 residues. Germline-derived CDR1 and CDR2 are MNHNY and SVGAGI (reference sequence). CDR3 in amino acids: CASTTSGGAREKLFF. Here the CDR3 DNA reads TGTGCCAGCACCACCTCCGGGGGGGCCAGGGAAAAACTGTTTTTT.

This clonotype was seen a handful of times. The CDR3 is CAISESVIRRGTEAFF. The CDR3 DNA follows: TGTGCCATCAGTGAGTCGGTTATCCGAAGAGGCACTGAAGCTTTCTTT. The V call is TRBV10-3, the J call TRBJ1-1; D uncertain. V was clipped by 0 bases and J by 4 bases, with 15 bases between them. The CDR3 runs to 16 residues. The germline gives CDR1 ENHRY, CDR2 SYGVKD.

A few counts support this clonotype. The genes are TRBV6-5 and TRBJ2-2, with 12 bases fitting TRBD2. The CDR3 contains 15 residues. The V segment lost 6 bases and the J segment 7 bases; nucleotides outside the gene matches: 6. Germline CDR1 is MNHEY and CDR2 is SVGAGI. The CDR3 nucleotides read TGTGCCAGCAGGCGGACTAGCGGGACGGGCGGGGAGCTGTTTTTT. This encodes CASRRTSGTGGELFF.

The chain uses TRBV29-1 and TRBJ2-7, with 7 nucleotides matching TRBD1. The CDR3 covers 14 residues. With V trimmed by 1 base and J by 3 bases, 6 bases remained unmatched. Looked up from germline, CDR1 is SQVTM and CDR2 is ANQGSEA. The DNA of the CDR3 is TGCAGCGTTGAAGCGCCGGGACAGAGCTACGAGCAGTACTTC. Its protein product is CSVEAPGQSYEQYF.

This clonotype was observed a few times. The chain recombines TRBV5-1 with TRBJ1-1; D is unclear. Looked up from germline, CDR1 is SGHRS and CDR2 is YFSETQ. The CDR3 loop spans 14 amino acids. V lost 2 bases, J lost 1 base, and 9 bases lay in between. CDR3 amino acids: CASSFGHRNTEAFF. The CDR3 region has the DNA TGCGCCAGCAGCTTCGGCCATCGGAACACTGAAGCTTTCTTT.

In this sample, this clonotype turned up a few times. J is TRBJ2-3 and V is TRBV7-9; tentatively, D is TRBD1 or TRBD2 (5 bases each). The CDR3 consists of 13 residues. Trimming stripped 6 bases from V and 5 bases from J, with 12 bases between. Looked up from germline, CDR1 is SEHNR and CDR2 is FQNEAQ (reference sequence). The CDR3 bases are TGTGCCAGCAGTTTCCCTGGGGGAGATACGCAGTATTTT. Its translation: CASSFPGGDTQYF. The full variable domain, completed using reference TRBV7-9 and TRBJ2-3, is DTGVSQNPRHKITKRGQNVTFRCDPISEHNRLYWYRQTLGQGPEFLTYFQNEAQLEKSRLLSDRFSAERPKGSFSTLEIQRTEQGDSAMYLCASSFPGGDTQYFGPGTRLTVL.